This TCR beta chain was captured by sequencing in a study of cytomegalovirus exposure and HLA in healthy donors. General observations from the study: Generally TCR sequences proved uncommon, though certain public TCRs appeared in numerous donors. According to an earlier analysis, most TCR beta V segments yielded productive rearrangements about 87% or about 30% of the time. An analysis was carried out at a later point. It showed that HLA-associated TCR beta chains were more clonally expanded than equally common non-associated chains. Later analysis identified a missense DCLRE1C variant that was linked to TCR beta V- and J-gene trimming.

PCR used 60 Vbeta primers and 13 Jbeta primers. Only in-frame clones appear in the TCRdb table, and some are missing; sequencing was by immunoSEQ multiplex PCR. This sample has about 65,000 clones, with roughly two thirds found just once. This clone appeared a single time. Its target is not known. The germline V gene has CDR1 SNHLY and CDR2 FYNNEI. The CDR3 has 15 residues. V lost 4 bases and J lost 7; bases outside the gene matches: 10. The source is a man aged 30-40 years in good health and CMV-seronegative. This sequence joins TRBV2 and TRBJ2-7; TRBD1 aligns across 10 bases. The sequencing input was PBMCs. The CDR3 bases are TGTGCCAGCAGTGTCTGGACAGGGGGACGGAGGGAGCAGTACTTC. This codes for CASSVWTGGRREQYF. The complete variable domain, with remaining parts taken from reference TRBV2 and TRBJ2-7, reads EPEVTQTPSHQVTQMGQEVILRCVPISNHLYFYWYRQILGQKVEFLVSFYNNEISEKSEIFDDQFSVERPDGSNFTLKIRSTKLEDSAMYFCASSVWTGGRREQYFGPGTRLTVT.